Listed below are T cell receptor beta chains from one sample, sequenced in a study of T cell responses to AZD1222 COVID-19 vaccine. Profiling relied on immunoSEQ multiplex PCR, and the TCRdb table lists in-frame clones only, not all of them. Of about 110,000 clones in the sample, 87% were seen once. Sequencing was performed on peripheral blood, taken on day 0 of AZD1222 vaccination. These receptors originate from an adult in good health. CDR3s include the opening cysteine and the closing phenylalanine or tryptophan. Each record gives: D gene, clone size, V gene, J gene, CDR3 protein, CDR3 DNA. A D gene is named only where the DNA matches it firmly. Clone sizes are given selectively: once, few, many, or a class where the clone is expanded.

NA	NA	TRBV7-2	TRBJ1-2	CASSLALRGANYGYTF	TGTGCCAGCAGCTTAGCTCTACGGGGGGCCAACTATGGCTACACCTTC
NA	NA	TRBV4-3	TRBJ1-5	CASSQDWAGIQPQHF	TGCGCCAGCAGCCAAGATTGGGCAGGGATTCAGCCCCAGCATTTT
NA	NA	TRBV6-2/TRBV6-3	TRBJ1-2	CASSPTGGYGYTF	TGTGCCAGCAGCCCGACAGGAGGGTATGGCTACACCTTC
TRBD2	NA	TRBV30	TRBJ2-2	CAYPRGGGNTGELFF	TGTGCCTATCCCCGGGGCGGGGGGAACACCGGGGAGCTGTTTTTT
TRBD1	NA	TRBV7-9	TRBJ1-1	CASSSDRGGATEAFF	TGTGCCAGCAGCTCGGACAGGGGGGGTGCAACTGAAGCTTTCTTT
NA	NA	TRBV28	TRBJ1-2	CASSFRRYGYTF	TGTGCCAGCAGTTTCCGACGTTATGGCTACACCTTC
TRBD1	NA	TRBV15	TRBJ1-4	CATSRDRGQGREKLFF	TGTGCCACCAGCAGAGATAGGGGACAGGGGCGTGAAAAACTGTTTTTT
NA	NA	TRBV5-6	TRBJ1-2	CASSFGTAANYGYTF	TGTGCCAGCAGCTTTGGCACAGCCGCTAACTATGGCTACACCTTC
NA	NA	TRBV7-9	TRBJ1-5	CASGAGDSNQPQHF	TGTGCCAGCGGGGCGGGAGATAGCAATCAGCCCCAGCATTTT
NA	NA	TRBV7-9	TRBJ1-6	CASSLVGASSPLHF	TGTGCCAGCAGCCTGGTAGGGGCAAGTTCACCCCTCCACTTT
TRBD2	once	TRBV6-6	TRBJ2-1	CASGTIYNEQFF	TGTGCCAGCGGGACTATTTACAATGAGCAGTTCTTC
TRBD2	NA	TRBV7-2	TRBJ2-3	CASSLNGLAGTTDTQYF	TGTGCCAGCAGCTTAAATGGACTAGCGGGAACCACAGATACGCAGTATTTT